This T cell receptor (beta chain) was sequenced for a study of cytomegalovirus exposure and HLA in healthy donors. With 1 base removed from V and 2 bases from J, the gap between germline ends came to 17 bases. CDR3 length: 17 residues. Per germline, CDR1 MGHRA and CDR2 YSYEKL. Points from the study as a whole: Being productive about 90% or about 30% of the time was typical of most TCR beta V segments in an earlier analysis. The study dropped some indistinguishable V segments, TRBV6-2 and TRBV6-3 among them. Some public TCRs appeared in many individuals, while most sequences were rare.

In the case of this clone: Its specificity is not known.

Both 60 Vbeta primers and 13 Jbeta primers went into the PCR. Here immunoSEQ multiplex PCR was the method, and the copy in TCRdb shows in-frame clones only, minus some. The specimen's table records around 130,000 clones. Sequences were obtained from PBMCs. The rearrangement joins TRBV4-1 to TRBJ1-1; TRBD1 is a possible D gene (6 bases). This TCR was sampled from a woman in her fifties or sixties in good health and CMV-seronegative. The CDR3 DNA reads as TGCGCCAGCAGCCAAGGCACTGTCGGACAGATTAACACTGAAGCTTTCTTT. It translates to CASSQGTVGQINTEAFF.